Each of the 20 T cell receptor beta chains below was sequenced from the same sample in a study of shared clonotypes between healthy human individuals. The protocol was immunoSEQ multiplex PCR, while the TCRdb copy is restricted to in-frame clones and leaves out a portion. The sample has under 1,100,000 clones, more than 65% seen once. The sequenced sample was memory CD4+ T cells sorted from blood. Subset noted: CD45RA-negative fraction. These receptors were taken from a man in his late teens or twenties in good health.

This clone has only one observation. The chain uses TRBV5-1 and TRBJ2-7, with 13 bases matching TRBD2. V lost 4 bases, J lost 6 bases, and 10 bases stayed unmatched. The CDR3 is 16 residues long. The V gene's germline CDR1 is SGHRS and CDR2 YFSETQ. CDR3 in DNA: TGCGCCAGCAGCATCCTAACTAGCGGGAGGGCCCGCGAGCAGTACTTC. It specifies CASSILTSGRAREQYF. Drawing the rest from reference TRBV5-1 and TRBJ2-7, the complete variable domain is KAGVTQTPRYLIKTRGQQVTLSCSPISGHRSVSWYQQTPGQGLQFLFEYFSETQRNKGNFPGRFSGRQFSNSRSEMNVSTLELGDSALYLCASSILTSGRAREQYFGPGTRLTVT.

The gene calls are TRBV4-1 and TRBJ1-4; D is ambiguous. The CDR3 sequence is 16 residues long. V shed 1 base and J shed 0 bases, with 9 bases lying between them. Germline V gene lookup returns CDR1 MGHRA and CDR2 YSYEKL. The CDR3 DNA reads as TGCGCCAGCAGCCAAGCTCGGGATGCAACTAATGAAAAACTGTTTTTT. Residues: CASSQARDATNEKLFF.

This clone was observed a single time. This rearrangement joins TRBV28 to TRBJ1-2; 9 bases map to TRBD1. The germline CDR1 and CDR2 sequences are MDHEN and SYDVKM. This CDR3 spans 15 amino acids. J lost 6 bases, V lost 5 bases, and 10 bases had no gene match. The CDR3 spells CASSLTGGLWDGYTF. The CDR3 region has the DNA TGTGCCAGCAGTCTAACAGGGGGCCTGTGGGATGGCTACACCTTC.

The rearrangement links TRBV12-5 to TRBJ1-4; D is ambiguous. Germline loops: CDR1 LGHNT, CDR2 FRNRAP. The CDR3 loop spans 15 amino acids. V shed 6 bases and J shed 3 bases, with 14 bases lying between them. CDR3 sequence reads: CASGVGRKPNEKLFF. The DNA of the CDR3 is TGTGCTAGTGGGGTCGGAAGGAAGCCTAATGAAAAACTGTTTTTT. Filled out from reference TRBV12-5 and TRBJ1-4, the complete variable domain reads DARVTQTPRHKVTEMGQEVTMRCQPILGHNTVFWYRQTMMQGLELLAYFRNRAPLDDSGMPKDRFSAEMPDATLATLKIQPSEPRDSAVYFCASGVGRKPNEKLFFGSGTQLSVL.

V gene TRBV7-8 combines with J gene TRBJ2-3; 13 bases fit TRBD2. The J segment lost 0 bases and the V segment lost 1 base, leaving 4 bases of the junction unmatched. Germline loops: CDR1 SGHVS, CDR2 FQNEAQ. The CDR3 sequence is 18 residues long. In DNA, the CDR3 is TGTGCCAGCAGCTTAGGGGGGACTAGCGGGGCTAGCACAGATACGCAGTATTTT. Translation gives CASSLGGTSGASTDTQYF.

The chain is built from TRBV19 and TRBJ2-7; no firm D call. The CDR3 spans 13 residues. With 3 bases removed from V and 3 bases from J, the gap between germline ends came to 9 bases. Looked up from germline, CDR1 is LNHDA and CDR2 is SQIVND (reference sequence). The CDR3 coding sequence is TGTGCCAGTAGTATGGGCAGGATCTACGAGCAGTACTTC. Its translation: CASSMGRIYEQYF. Looking up the rest from reference TRBV19 and TRBJ2-7 gives the full variable domain: DGGITQSPKYLFRKEGQNVTLSCEQNLNHDAMYWYRQDPGQGLRLIYYSQIVNDFQKGDIAEGYSVSREKKESFPLTVTSAQKNPTAFYLCASSMGRIYEQYFGPGTRLTVT.

This clone has only a few counts. The CDR3 coding sequence is TGTGCCAGCAGCGTTAGGGGGGGCCCGGACACCGGGGAGCTGTTTTTT. Its protein product is CASSVRGGPDTGELFF. The chain employs TRBV9 and TRBJ2-2; tentative D call: TRBD2 (7 bases). V lost 2 bases to trimming and J lost 3 bases, with 14 bases between them. CDR1 SGDLS and CDR2 YYNGEE come from the germline V gene. The CDR3 spans 16 residues.

The chain links TRBV6-6 to TRBJ2-1, with no clear D. CDR1 is MNHNY, CDR2 SVGAGI, per germline (reference sequence). This CDR3 has 12 amino acids. Between the trimmed V and J ends, which lost 6 bases and 8 bases, there was a span of 11 bases. This CDR3 is CASSHGWDEQFF. CDR3 DNA sequence: TGTGCCAGCAGCCATGGGTGGGATGAGCAGTTCTTC.

V and J are TRBV4-1 and TRBJ1-4; D is uncertain. The CDR3 is 16 amino acids. Germline V CDR1 and CDR2: MGHRA, YSYEKL. The germline V and J ends were trimmed by 2 bases and 6 bases, with 16 bases remaining between them. CDR3 in DNA: TGCGCCAGCAGCCAAAACATACCTCTGTTAGATGAAAAACTGTTTTTT. It codes for CASSQNIPLLDEKLFF.

This clone was counted between two and nine times. The junction does not match germline at one end; this may be a read error. The chain employs TRBV5-4 and TRBJ2-7; D is undetermined. The CDR3 has 12 residues. CDR1 is SGHNT and CDR2 is YYREEE in the germline V gene (reference sequence). CDR3 sequence (DNA): TGTGCCAGCAGCTTGGACTCCAACGAGCAGTACTTC. Residues: CASSLDSNEQYF.

The table lists this clone with a few counts. The chain employs TRBV7-2 and TRBJ2-5; D perhaps matches TRBD2 (5 bases). The CDR3 is 15 residues long. The V end was cut by 2 bases, the J end by 5 bases, with 15 bases between. Germline CDR1 SGHTA, CDR2 FQGNSA. The CDR3, as DNA: TGTGCCAGCAGCTTAAGTCGTCGAGGCGGGGAGACCCAGTACTTC. Translated: CASSLSRRGGETQYF. Filled out from reference TRBV7-2 and TRBJ2-5, the complete variable domain reads GAGVSQSPSNKVTEKGKDVELRCDPISGHTALYWYRQSLGQGLEFLIYFQGNSAPDKSGLPSDRFSAERTGGSVSTLTIQRTQQEDSAVYLCASSLSRRGGETQYFGPGTRLLVL.

V gene TRBV5-1 combines with J gene TRBJ2-3, with TRBD2 identical over 11 bases. V was pared by 5 bases and J by 8 bases, with 10 bases of the junction left unmatched. This CDR3 has 15 amino acids. Germline CDR1 and CDR2: SGHRS and YFSETQ. CDR3 in amino acids: CASSTSGTSGATQYF. The CDR3 nucleotides are TGCGCCAGCAGTACTTCCGGGACTAGCGGAGCTACGCAGTATTTT.

The chain couples TRBV9 to TRBJ2-3; 9 nucleotides align to TRBD2. Losses at the gene ends were 3 bases for V and 2 bases for J; bases not matched to a gene: 7. CDR3 length: 16 residues. Germline-derived CDR1 and CDR2 are SGDLS and YYNGEE. The CDR3 sequence: CASSGGRGGVTDTQYF. CDR3 DNA sequence: TGTGCCAGCAGCGGCGGACGCGGGGGGGTCACAGATACGCAGTATTTT.

About this clone: Other DNA sequences within the sample encode an identical CDR3. The chain employs TRBV14 and TRBJ1-2; D remains ambiguous. Germline V CDR1 and CDR2: SGHDN, FVKESK. Trimming took off 3 bases at V and 2 bases at J, with 4 bases between the two ends. The CDR3 has 12 residues. The CDR3 region is CASSQGNYGYTF. CDR3 DNA: TGTGCCAGCAGCCAGGGGAACTATGGCTACACCTTC. The whole variable domain, filled in from reference TRBV14 and TRBJ1-2, reads EAGVTQFPSHSVIEKGQTVTLRCDPISGHDNLYWYRRVMGKEIKFLLHFVKESKQDESGMPNNRFLAERTGGTYSTLKVQPAELEDSGVYFCASSQGNYGYTFGSGTRLTVV.

The chain is built from TRBV19 and TRBJ1-5; 7 nucleotides match TRBD1. With 2 bases clipped from V and 2 bases from J, the junction kept 3 bases outside the gene matches. The CDR3 runs to 15 residues. Germline values: CDR1 LNHDA, CDR2 SQIVND (reference sequence). This CDR3 is CASSIPTGGNQPQHF. DNA for the CDR3: TGTGCCAGTAGTATACCCACAGGGGGCAATCAGCCCCAGCATTTT.

The chain is built from TRBV18 and TRBJ2-1; tentatively, D is TRBD2 (6 bases). V was trimmed by 4 bases and J by 1 base, leaving 11 bases between them. Germline CDR1 and CDR2: KGHSH and LQKENI. This CDR3 has 15 amino acids. DNA for the CDR3: TGTGCCAGCTCACTTGGCCGGGGGTCCTACAATGAGCAGTTCTTC. Protein: CASSLGRGSYNEQFF.

This chain joins TRBV5-4 and TRBJ2-7, with a tentative D call TRBD1 (6 bases). Trimming removed 2 bases from V and 7 bases from J, with 10 bases in between. The CDR3 length is 12 residues. Germline V gene lookup returns CDR1 SGHNT and CDR2 YYREEE (reference sequence). The CDR3 loop reads CASSFQGWEQYF. As DNA, the CDR3 is TGTGCCAGCAGCTTTCAGGGGTGGGAGCAGTACTTC.

This chain uses TRBV12-5 with TRBJ1-3, with D unclear. V gave up 5 bases and J gave up 6 bases, with 11 bases separating them. CDR3 length equals 13 residues. Per germline, CDR1 LGHNT and CDR2 FRNRAP. The CDR3 sequence is CASGPTNENTIYF. The CDR3 region has the DNA TGTGCTAGTGGTCCGACTAACGAAAACACCATATATTTT. The full variable domain, completed using reference TRBV12-5 and TRBJ1-3, is DARVTQTPRHKVTEMGQEVTMRCQPILGHNTVFWYRQTMMQGLELLAYFRNRAPLDDSGMPKDRFSAEMPDATLATLKIQPSEPRDSAVYFCASGPTNENTIYFGEGSWLTVV.

This clone was seen many times. The chain carries TRBV6-5 and TRBJ2-7; 8 bases match TRBD1. Unmatched junction bases numbered 10, after V lost 6 bases and J lost 6 bases. The germline gives CDR1 MNHEY, CDR2 SVGAGI. This CDR3 comprises 14 residues. The CDR3 region is CASRFYGQGSEQYF. DNA for the CDR3: TGTGCCAGCAGGTTTTACGGACAGGGCAGCGAGCAGTACTTC.

The chain combines TRBV19 with TRBJ1-6, with a possible D match to TRBD1 (5 bases). Per the germline V gene, CDR1 is LNHDA and CDR2 is SQIVND (reference sequence). The CDR3 runs to 15 residues. V lost 3 bases, J lost 6 bases, and 12 bases lay in between. Written as DNA, the CDR3 is TGTGCCAGTAGTATGGGGACCGAAATTAATTCACCCCTCCACTTT. It specifies CASSMGTEINSPLHF. The full variable domain, rest sourced from reference TRBV19 and TRBJ1-6, is DGGITQSPKYLFRKEGQNVTLSCEQNLNHDAMYWYRQDPGQGLRLIYYSQIVNDFQKGDIAEGYSVSREKKESFPLTVTSAQKNPTAFYLCASSMGTEINSPLHFGNGTRLTVT.